These 11 T cell receptor beta chains share one sample of origin, sequenced in a study of T-cell reconstitution after alpha-beta-depleted transplantation in children. TCRbeta library preparation incorporated unique molecular identifiers. TCRdb called the PCR reads again in MiXCR, with one record for every CDR3 protein. The data show about 58,000 distinct CDR3 sequences, with 35% to 55% seen just once and roughly 98% held by the top ten. The sequencing used PBMCs, mostly from graft donor cells, collected 360 days after TCRalphabeta/CD19-depleted stem cell transplant. These receptors all stem from a male patient under 18 who had a stem cell transplant for acute lymphoblastic leukemia, so the T cells may come from the graft donor.

V gene TRBV20-1 combines with J gene TRBJ2-7; D is perhaps TRBD1 (6 bases). Trimming stripped 0 bases from V and 2 bases from J, with 11 bases between. This CDR3 spans 14 amino acids. Germline V gene data show CDR1 as DFQATT and CDR2 as SNEGSKA (reference sequence). CDR3 sequence reads: CSARDTGPTYEQYF. The CDR3 bases are TGCAGTGCTAGAGATACAGGGCCGACCTACGAGCAGTACTTC.

The V gene is TRBV24-1, the J gene TRBJ2-3, with D maybe TRBD2 (5 bases). The CDR3 loop spans 17 amino acids. Germline CDR1 is KGHDR and CDR2 is SFDVKD. Trimming stripped 4 bases from V and 0 bases from J, with 16 bases between. DNA for the CDR3: TGTGCCACCAGTGACCGCGGACTGCTTTCTAGCACAGATACGCAGTATTTT. This sequence encodes CATSDRGLLSSTDTQYF.

The chain combines TRBV13 with TRBJ2-7; 10 bases map to TRBD1. This CDR3 is 14 amino acids long. Germline CDR1 and CDR2: PRHDT and FYEKMQ (reference sequence). The junction had 2 bases not matched to a gene; V was cut back by 2 bases and J by 4 bases. CDR3 region: CASSLRQGAYEQYF. The CDR3 DNA sequence: TGTGCCAGCAGCTTAAGACAGGGGGCTTACGAGCAGTACTTC. Full variable domain (outside the CDR3, taken from reference TRBV13 and TRBJ2-7): AAGVIQSPRHLIKEKRETATLKCYPIPRHDTVYWYQQGPGQDPQFLISFYEKMQSDKGSIPDRFSAQQFSDYHSELNMSSLELGDSALYFCASSLRQGAYEQYFGPGTRLTVT.

The chain combines TRBV4-1 with TRBJ2-2; D gene uncertain. This CDR3 is built from 13 residues. V lost 0 bases and J 6 bases, leaving 5 bases between the germline ends. Germline lookup yields CDR1 MGHRA and CDR2 YSYEKL. CDR3 nucleotides: TGCGCCAGCAGCCAAGATACGGCCGGGGAGCTGTTTTTT. Its translation is CASSQDTAGELFF.

The V and J genes are TRBV20-1 and TRBJ2-7; D is uncertain. The germline V gene has CDR1 DFQATT and CDR2 SNEGSKA (reference sequence). The CDR3 sequence is 14 residues long. Trimming pared 0 bases from V and 2 bases from J, leaving 11 bases between. The CDR3 DNA reads TGCAGTGCTAGAGATAAGGAACTGGCCTACGAGCAGTACTTC. Its protein is CSARDKELAYEQYF.

Only a few counts were recorded for this clonotype. The chain has TRBV4-3 and TRBJ2-7; D not resolved. Trimming removed 0 bases at V and 3 bases at J, with 18 bases between. The germline V gene has CDR1 LGHNA and CDR2 YSLEER. The CDR3 is 17 residues long. The chain's CDR3 is CASSQDSAGRSNYEQYF. CDR3 nucleotide sequence: TGCGCCAGCAGCCAAGATAGTGCAGGAAGGAGCAACTACGAGCAGTACTTC.

This sequence joins TRBV12-3 or TRBV12-4 and TRBJ2-3, with 9 nucleotides matching TRBD2. J was trimmed by 1 base and V by 2 bases; bases with no gene match: 16. This CDR3 is 20 amino acids long. The CDR3 loop reads CASSLRWGGGAFSGTDTQYF. The CDR3 DNA sequence: TGTGCCAGCAGTTTACGGTGGGGCGGGGGGGCCTTTTCTGGCACAGATACGCAGTATTTT.

This clonotype was recorded a few times. This chain links TRBV7-2 with TRBJ2-3; no firm D call. This CDR3 region has 15 residues. The germline V gene has CDR1 SGHTA and CDR2 FQGNSA. V gave up 1 base and J gave up 1 base, with 9 bases separating them. CDR3: CASSLGVPGTDTQYF. DNA of the CDR3: TGTGCCAGCAGCTTAGGCGTCCCGGGCACAGATACGCAGTATTTT.

This clonotype came up many times. This chain links TRBV27 with TRBJ2-5, with D unclear. Germline lookup yields CDR1 MNHEY and CDR2 SMNVEV (reference sequence). This CDR3 is built from 13 residues. Trimming took 5 bases from V and 2 from J, leaving 9 bases between them. CDR3 in amino acids: CASSLLLQETQYF. As DNA, the CDR3 is TGTGCCAGCAGTCTACTCCTACAAGAGACCCAGTACTTC.

The chain combines TRBV24-1 with TRBJ1-4; 8 bases fit TRBD1. The CDR3 extends over 15 amino acids. Unmatched junction bases numbered 5, after V lost 4 bases and J lost 5 bases. Germline values: CDR1 KGHDR, CDR2 SFDVKD. DNA of the CDR3: TGTGCCACCAGTGAGCCTGGGACAGGCAATGAAAAACTGTTTTTT. Translated, it gives CATSEPGTGNEKLFF.

J is TRBJ2-3 and V is TRBV29-1; no firm D call. The ends were cut back, 1 base at V and 2 bases at J, with 13 bases in the middle. The CDR3 length is 15 residues. Looked up from germline, CDR1 is SQVTM and CDR2 is ANQGSEA. The CDR3 sequence: CSVEGGQGYTDTQYF. The CDR3 bases are TGCAGCGTTGAAGGAGGCCAAGGATACACAGATACGCAGTATTTT.